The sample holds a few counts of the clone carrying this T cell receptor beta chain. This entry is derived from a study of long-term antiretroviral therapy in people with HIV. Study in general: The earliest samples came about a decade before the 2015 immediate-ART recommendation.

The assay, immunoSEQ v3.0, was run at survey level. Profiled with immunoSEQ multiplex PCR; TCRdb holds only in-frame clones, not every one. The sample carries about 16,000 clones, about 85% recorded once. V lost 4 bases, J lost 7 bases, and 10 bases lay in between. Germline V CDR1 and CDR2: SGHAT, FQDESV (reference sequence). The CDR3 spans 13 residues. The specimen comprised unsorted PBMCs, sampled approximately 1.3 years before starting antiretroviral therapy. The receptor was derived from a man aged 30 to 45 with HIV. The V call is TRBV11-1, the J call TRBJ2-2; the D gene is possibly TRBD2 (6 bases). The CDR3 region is CASSSPGDGELFF. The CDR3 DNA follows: TGTGCCAGCAGCTCCCCGGGGGACGGGGAGCTGTTTTTT.